Sequencing of this T cell receptor beta chain was carried out in a study of blood T cell repertoires in COVID-19. This CDR3 is 15 amino acids long. V shed 4 bases, J shed 4 bases, and the junction held 5 bases outside the gene matches. Looked up from germline, CDR1 is MDHEN and CDR2 is SYDVKM. Repertoires were generated with immunoSEQ multiplex PCR, while TCRdb's copy carries only in-frame clones and drops some. The repertoire holds 180,000 or so clones, around 80% seen once, with 10% to 15% in the top ten. The chain recombines TRBV28 with TRBJ2-4, with TRBD1 matching over 9 bases. Sequences were obtained from PBMCs or T cells enriched from blood (not recorded which). This TCR derives from a woman aged 55-70 years who had recovered from COVID-19. The CDR3 DNA follows: TGTGCCAGCAGTTCCTACGACAGGGGGAAAAACATTCAGTACTTC. Its translation is CASSSYDRGKNIQYF.